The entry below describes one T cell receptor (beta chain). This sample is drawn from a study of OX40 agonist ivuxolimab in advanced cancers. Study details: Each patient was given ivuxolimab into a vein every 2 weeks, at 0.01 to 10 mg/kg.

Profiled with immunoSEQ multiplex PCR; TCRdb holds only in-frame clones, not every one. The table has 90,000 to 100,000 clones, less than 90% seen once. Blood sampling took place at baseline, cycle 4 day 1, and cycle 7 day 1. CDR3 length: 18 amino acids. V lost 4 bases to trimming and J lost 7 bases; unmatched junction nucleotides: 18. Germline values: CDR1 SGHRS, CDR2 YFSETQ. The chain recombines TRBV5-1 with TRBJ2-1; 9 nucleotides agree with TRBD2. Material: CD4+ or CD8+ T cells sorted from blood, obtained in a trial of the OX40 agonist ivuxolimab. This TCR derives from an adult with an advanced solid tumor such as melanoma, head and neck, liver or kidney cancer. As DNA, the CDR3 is TGCGCCAGCAGCCCCCGCCCCCTGGGGACTAGCTCCTGGAATGAGCAGTTCTTC. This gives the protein CASSPRPLGTSSWNEQFF.